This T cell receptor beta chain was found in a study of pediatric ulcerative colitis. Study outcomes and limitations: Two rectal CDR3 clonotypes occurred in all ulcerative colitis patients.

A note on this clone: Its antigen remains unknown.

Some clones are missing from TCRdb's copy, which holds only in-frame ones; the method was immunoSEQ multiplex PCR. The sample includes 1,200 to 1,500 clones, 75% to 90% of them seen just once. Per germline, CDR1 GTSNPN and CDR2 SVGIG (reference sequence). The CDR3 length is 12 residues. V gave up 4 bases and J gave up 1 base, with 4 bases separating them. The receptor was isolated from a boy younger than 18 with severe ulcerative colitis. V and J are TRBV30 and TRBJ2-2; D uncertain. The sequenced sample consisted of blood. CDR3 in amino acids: CAWMGNTGELFF. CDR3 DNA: TGTGCCTGGATGGGGAACACCGGGGAGCTGTTTTTT.